This T cell receptor beta chain was sequenced for a study of monozygotic twins with inflammatory bowel disease. TCRdb derives one entry per CDR3 protein from the 5' RACE reads, leaving out DNA. This sample contains roughly 150,000 distinct CDR3 sequences. CDR1 is SGHNT, CDR2 YYREEE, per germline (reference sequence). The CDR3 covers 15 residues. The receptor was derived from a human donor with ulcerative colitis or Crohn's disease, or a healthy co-twin of an affected twin (not recorded which). Sequencing used blood. The chain joins TRBV5-4 to TRBJ2-1; no DNA is available, so the TRBD2 call from TCRdb remains unchecked. CDR3 amino acids: CASSLWASGYNEQFF.